This is a list of T cell receptor beta chains from one sample in a study of blood T cell repertoires in COVID-19. The assay was immunoSEQ multiplex PCR, and TCRdb's table has in-frame clones only and misses some. The data hold 150,000 to 250,000 clones, with 90% to 95% observed a single time. The sample taken for sequencing was peripheral blood. These receptors all stem from a man aged 30 to 45 with COVID-19, enrolled during active disease. CDR3s include the opening cysteine and the closing phenylalanine or tryptophan.

V gene,CDR3 protein
TRBV30,CAWSTQTAGQETQYF
TRBV7-2,CASSPQGNQPQHF
TRBV27,CASSLEGGGAGNWISGYTF
TRBV12-5,CASGLEQMNTEAFF
TRBV7-9,CASSWYRGNTEAFF
TRBV10-3,CAISGRDPNYGYTF
TRBV30,CAWSAYMRPGNTIYF
TRBV5-4,CASSLDQGAYQPQHF
TRBV25-1,CASSDRHTEAFF
TRBV6-6,CASSPRRGADHTDTQYF
TRBV4-1,CASSQGTDRTYEQYF
TRBV19,CASGSTSIGGGTEAFF
TRBV19,CASSIYPEGAATEAFF
TRBV29-1,CSAAREVGGETQYF
TRBV27,CASSLKGPDSSYEQYF
TRBV9,CASSPRGRGQGPIYGYTF
TRBV7-9,CASSLDRGRSTEAFF
TRBV9,CASSVLAGATYEQYF
TRBV7-3,CASSLGLPGETQYF
TRBV6-5,CASSRDRDLWEQFF
TRBV5-1,CASSFPGGSSYEQYF
TRBV12-2,CASRPRTGNTIYF
TRBV3-1/TRBV3-2,CASGQGGYTF
TRBV5-4,CASSSHRVAETQYF
TRBV6-5,CASRPPAGRNTEAFF
TRBV7-9,CASSADRVFGYTF
TRBV6-5,CASRTASNQPQHF
TRBV5-6,CASSSRTGQETQYF
TRBV7-2,CASSLVGGRYEQYF
TRBV5-1,CASSPGPAQDSNQPQHF
TRBV12-2,CASRLLQWSQHSGNTIYF
TRBV6-4,CASSDSAAYNSPLHF
TRBV2,CASRLTRTDKETQYF
TRBV5-4,CASSLQGYNSPLHF
TRBV7-9,CASSGRRVSSYNEQFF
TRBV6-5,CASHPTGGVGEQYF
TRBV25-1,CASKEGKSDTQYF
TRBV19,CASSISPPRDRVSEAFF
TRBV19,CASSMRAGTNEKLFF
TRBV6-5,CASSLYRTDYGYTF
TRBV25-1,CASSEPGKNYGYTF
TRBV5-1,CASSLGGRQMNTEAFF
TRBV3-1/TRBV3-2,CASSQDPGSTDTQYF
TRBV5-1,CASSWGPTGQETQYF
TRBV5-6,CASSLGQGSYNEQFF
TRBV7-3,CASSGQGLGEAFF
TRBV11-2,CASSTHRDNSPLHF
TRBV9,CASCGDWGGDLGDTQYF
TRBV19,CASTSGQGEGYTF